The present TCR beta chain was sequenced within a study of Ad26.COV2.S vaccination and SARS-CoV-2 variants. Findings and limits, study-wide: Spike-specific TCR breadth in vaccine recipients exceeded that seen in placebo recipients.

This CDR3 is built from 16 residues. V was clipped by 7 bases and J by 2 bases, with 17 bases between them. Germline-derived CDR1 and CDR2 are SNHLY and FYNNEI. Details on this clone: Its target is not known.

Profiling relied on immunoSEQ multiplex PCR, and the TCRdb table lists in-frame clones only, not all of them. The table shows over 110,000 clones, with more than 80% occurring only once. The V gene is TRBV2, the J gene TRBJ1-4; a possible D gene is TRBD1 (5 bases). The source is a human donor who had recovered from COVID-19. The sequencing used peripheral blood, collected after recovery from COVID-19. The chain's CDR3 is CASKFSRGPTNEKLFF. Written as DNA, the CDR3 is TGTGCCAGCAAATTCTCTAGGGGACCCACTAATGAAAAACTGTTTTTT.